These 18 T cell receptor beta chains share one sample of origin, sequenced in a study of blood T cell repertoires in COVID-19. Using immunoSEQ multiplex PCR, the repertoire was profiled, and TCRdb retains in-frame clones only, with some absent. The sample has about 210,000 clones, 81% seen once. Sequences were obtained from PBMCs or T cells enriched from blood (not recorded which). The receptor source for this set is a man in his forties who had recovered from COVID-19.

This chain joins TRBV29-1 and TRBJ2-1, with 11 bases matching TRBD2. V was clipped by 5 bases and J by 9 bases; unmatched bases: 9. CDR1 and CDR2 from the germline V gene are SQVTM and ANQGSEA. The CDR3 is 14 amino acids. CDR3 bases: TGCAGCGTTCCTCATAGCGGGGGGGCTGTTGAGCAGTTCTTC. Amino acids: CSVPHSGGAVEQFF.

The chain links TRBV6-5 to TRBJ1-3; the D is unclear. V lost 1 base and J lost 4, with 8 bases in between. Germline lookup yields CDR1 MNHEY and CDR2 SVGAGI. The CDR3 is 14 residues long. CDR3 sequence (DNA): TGTGCCAGCAGTTACTGGAGGAGGGGAAACACCATATATTTT. It specifies CASSYWRRGNTIYF.

This clone has only a few counts. The chain uses TRBV5-1 and TRBJ2-2, with 8 bases lining up with TRBD1. V shed 4 bases, J shed 3 bases, and the junction held 5 bases outside the gene matches. From germline, CDR1 is SGHRS and CDR2 YFSETQ. The CDR3 consists of 15 residues. The CDR3 DNA reads TGCGCCAGCAGCCCGGACAGGGTGGACACCGGGGAGCTGTTTTTT. It translates to CASSPDRVDTGELFF. Filled out from reference TRBV5-1 and TRBJ2-2, the complete variable domain reads KAGVTQTPRYLIKTRGQQVTLSCSPISGHRSVSWYQQTPGQGLQFLFEYFSETQRNKGNFPGRFSGRQFSNSRSEMNVSTLELGDSALYLCASSPDRVDTGELFFGEGSRLTVL.

The chain uses TRBV9 and TRBJ2-7; weak D call: TRBD2 (6 bases). Germline V gene sequence: CDR1 SGDLS, CDR2 YYNGEE. Trimming took 4 bases from V and 7 from J, leaving 18 bases between them. The CDR3 totals 14 residues. For the CDR3, the DNA is TGTGCCAGCAGCCACGGGGGAGCCTCAGGGGAGCAGTACTTC. Translated, it gives CASSHGGASGEQYF.

The chain carries TRBV7-2 and TRBJ1-6; D is possibly TRBD1 (6 bases). This CDR3 comprises 17 residues. From germline, CDR1 is SGHTA and CDR2 FQGNSA. The V and J ends lost 5 bases and 3 bases respectively, with 17 bases between them. The CDR3 protein is CASSLGQRPFYNSPLHF. CDR3 DNA: TGTGCCAGCAGCCTTGGACAGCGACCTTTCTATAATTCACCCCTCCACTTT.

The rearrangement links TRBV9 to TRBJ1-2, with 11 bases that match TRBD1. The CDR3 has 18 residues. Trimming removed 1 base from V and 3 bases from J; junction bases left unmatched: 11. Germline V gene sequence: CDR1 SGDLS, CDR2 YYNGEE. DNA for the CDR3: TGTGCCAGCAGCGTAATCGGACGGCGGGACAGGGGGTACTATGGCTACACCTTC. It is translated as CASSVIGRRDRGYYGYTF. Combining the CDR3 with reference TRBV9 and TRBJ1-2 gives the whole variable domain DSGVTQTPKHLITATGQRVTLRCSPRSGDLSVYWYQQSLDQGLQFLIQYYNGEERAKGNILERFSAQQFPDLHSELNLSSLELGDSALYFCASSVIGRRDRGYYGYTFGSGTRLTVV.

The chain links TRBV29-1 to TRBJ2-1; D remains ambiguous. This CDR3 region has 13 residues. CDR1 and CDR2 from the germline V gene are SQVTM and ANQGSEA. Deletions cut 7 bases from V and 7 bases from J, with 17 bases between. CDR3 sequence reads: CSAELSPMNEQFF. DNA for the CDR3: TGCAGCGCGGAGCTCTCCCCTATGAATGAGCAGTTCTTC.

This chain connects TRBV18 to TRBJ1-1; D call uncertain. Trimming pared 3 bases from V and 1 base from J, leaving 15 bases between. The CDR3 runs to 16 residues. The germline CDR1 and CDR2 sequences are KGHSH and LQKENI. CDR3 sequence reads: CASSPRTDGGNTEAFF. In DNA, the CDR3 is TGTGCCAGCTCACCTCGAACAGACGGAGGGAACACTGAAGCTTTCTTT.

For this clone: An end of the junction differs from the germline gene, which may be a read error. The chain couples TRBV12-3 or TRBV12-4 to TRBJ1-2; D not resolved. The CDR3 spans 12 residues. CDR3 amino acids: CASNPTATQLHF. In DNA form, the CDR3 reads TGTGCCAGCAACCCTACTGCGACTCAATTACACTTC.

CDR3 nucleotides: TGCAGCGTGGAACAGGGGAACACCGGGGAGCTGTTTTTT. It codes for CSVEQGNTGELFF. The gene calls are TRBV29-1 and TRBJ2-2; D might be TRBD1 (6 bases). V was pared by 6 bases and J by 1 base, with 9 bases between. Germline CDR1 SQVTM, CDR2 ANQGSEA. CDR3 length: 13 amino acids.

This chain connects TRBV15 to TRBJ2-5, with 10 bases lining up with TRBD1. The CDR3 extends over 14 amino acids. Germline assignment: CDR1 LNHNV and CDR2 YYDKDF (reference sequence). V lost 3 bases to trimming and J lost 5 bases; unmatched junction nucleotides: 3. The CDR3 region is CATSSGQGVETQYF. The DNA for the CDR3 is TGTGCCACCAGCAGCGGACAGGGGGTTGAGACCCAGTACTTC.

A word on this clone: A junction boundary mismatches the germline segment, possibly from a read error. The V and J genes are TRBV4-1 and TRBJ1-4; D may be TRBD1 (6 bases). Per germline, CDR1 MGHRA and CDR2 YSYEKL. The CDR3 sequence is 13 residues long. DNA of the CDR3: TGCGCCAGCAGCCAAGAAGATGGCGGCCAGGGACAATTT. Encoded protein: CASSQEDGGQGQF.

V gene TRBV29-1 combines with J gene TRBJ1-2, with a tentative D call TRBD1 (6 bases). The V and J ends lost 6 bases and 7 bases respectively, with 12 bases between them. The CDR3 loop spans 11 amino acids. CDR1 is SQVTM and CDR2 is ANQGSEA in the germline V gene. CDR3 DNA: TGCAGCGTCACAGAGGGGGTTGGCTACACCTTC. Encoded protein: CSVTEGVGYTF.

The chain joins TRBV18 to TRBJ2-1; TRBD1 matches 10 bases. The trim removed 3 bases at V and 3 bases at J, leaving 2 bases unmatched. Germline V lookup: CDR1 KGHSH, CDR2 LQKENI. The CDR3 is 15 residues long. The CDR3 DNA reads TGTGCCAGCTCACCGGGACAGGGGTTCTACAATGAGCAGTTCTTC. Translated, it gives CASSPGQGFYNEQFF.

This sequence joins TRBV3-1 (or the pseudogene TRBV3-2) and TRBJ2-1, with TRBD2 matching over 13 bases. CDR3 length: 16 amino acids. V trimming: 4 bases; J trimming: 7 bases; junction bases outside the gene matches: 7. CDR1 and CDR2 (germline): LGHDT, YNNKEL (reference sequence). The CDR3 region is CASSPWTSGRKNEQFF. Written as DNA, the CDR3 is TGTGCCAGCAGCCCCTGGACTAGCGGGAGAAAGAATGAGCAGTTCTTC.

The count of this clone is one. This chain uses TRBV7-9 with TRBJ2-3, with 8 bases lining up with TRBD1. The CDR3 is 15 amino acids. The germline CDR1 and CDR2 sequences are SEHNR and FQNEAQ (reference sequence). The V and J ends lost 5 bases and 2 bases, in that order; junction bases with no gene match: 6. CDR3 sequence reads: CASSPGQATTDTQYF. CDR3 coding DNA: TGTGCCAGCAGCCCGGGACAGGCAACCACAGATACGCAGTATTTT.

V and J are TRBV19 and TRBJ1-4, with 9 bases lining up with TRBD1. The CDR3 contains 16 residues. Germline assignment: CDR1 LNHDA and CDR2 SQIVND (reference sequence). The V gene end was trimmed by 5 bases and the J gene end by 8 bases; junction bases not matched to a gene: 12. The CDR3 nucleotides read TGTGCCAGTAGTCCCCGAAGGACAGGGGAGTTCGAAAAACTGTTTTTT. As protein: CASSPRRTGEFEKLFF.

This chain uses TRBV11-3 with TRBJ2-2; 10 positions agree with TRBD2. CDR3 length equals 17 residues. The germline CDR1 and CDR2 sequences are SGHNT and YENEEA. Unmatched junction bases numbered 7, after V lost 5 bases and J lost 1 base. This CDR3 reads CASSPSLAGVNTGELFF. DNA of the CDR3: TGTGCCAGCAGCCCGTCTCTAGCGGGAGTGAACACCGGGGAGCTGTTTTTT. The full variable domain, with the rest looked up from reference TRBV11-3 and TRBJ2-2, is EAGVVQSPRYKIIEKKQPVAFWCNPISGHNTLYWYLQNLGQGPELLIRYENEEAVDDSQLPKDRFSAERLKGVDSTLKIQPAELGDSAVYLCASSPSLAGVNTGELFFGEGSRLTVL.